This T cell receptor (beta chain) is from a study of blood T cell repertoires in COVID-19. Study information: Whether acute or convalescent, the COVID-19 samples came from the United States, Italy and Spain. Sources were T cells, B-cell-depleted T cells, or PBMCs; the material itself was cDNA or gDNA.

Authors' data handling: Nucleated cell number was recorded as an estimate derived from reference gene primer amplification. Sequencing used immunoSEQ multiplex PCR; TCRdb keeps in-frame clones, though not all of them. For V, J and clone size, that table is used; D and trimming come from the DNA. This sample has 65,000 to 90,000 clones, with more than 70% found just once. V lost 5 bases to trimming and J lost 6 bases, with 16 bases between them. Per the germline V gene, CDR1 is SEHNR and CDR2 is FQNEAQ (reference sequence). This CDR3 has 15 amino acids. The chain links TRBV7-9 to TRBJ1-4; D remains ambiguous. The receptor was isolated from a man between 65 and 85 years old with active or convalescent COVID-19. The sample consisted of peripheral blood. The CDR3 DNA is TGTGCCAGCAGCCCTCCACTGAGGGCGGATGAAAAACTGTTTTTT. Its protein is CASSPPLRADEKLFF.